This TCR beta chain was identified during a study of shared clonotypes between healthy human individuals. The wider study: Samples came from two female and three male donors aged 18 to 49. A donor's plate count was three for CD4 naive and three for CD4 memory; CD8 naive had two and CD8 memory one.

Original processing notes: ImmunoSEQ output held junction-only sequences without quality scores, so filtering differed. Generated by immunoSEQ multiplex PCR, the TCRdb table keeps only in-frame clones and is missing some. The DNA gave D and trimming, while V, J and clone size come from that table. Among some 2.3 million clones listed, 85% to 95% were seen once. This CDR3 is built from 13 residues. Germline V gives CDR1 SEHNR, CDR2 FQNEAQ (reference sequence). A word on this clone: The antigen is undetermined.

Study observations and caveats: Shared across four donors were about 4.6% of the naive CD4 clonotypes.

V is TRBV7-9 and J is TRBJ2-5, with 8 bases identical to TRBD1. The last part of the DNA fits TRBJ2-7 better; the J call may be wrong. Material: naive CD4+ T cells from PBMCs. Subset in this sample: CD45RA+ positively selected. The receptor's source is a man between 18 and 35 years old in good health. Some clones in this sample may be carry-over from other donors' samples. The CDR3 DNA follows: TGTGCCAGCAGCTTACAGGACAGGGACGAGCAGTACTTC. It codes for CASSLQDRDEQYF.